The following is a T cell receptor (beta chain) sequence with its context. Its matching antigen is unknown. The data were taken from a study of cytomegalovirus exposure and HLA in healthy donors. This CDR3 has 16 residues. Trimming removed 2 bases from V and 7 bases from J, with 18 bases in between. Germline lookup yields CDR1 SGHDT and CDR2 YYEEEE. Points from the study as a whole: Among the sequence variants, a highly shared cluster was likely an artifact of sequencing. Per a prior analysis, the majority of TCR beta V segments were productive roughly 87% or roughly 30% of the time. The listing of 150 to 200 TCR beta chains classed them as cytomegalovirus-associated.

Vbeta (60) and Jbeta (13) primers were used in the PCR. The data were produced by immunoSEQ multiplex PCR, yet TCRdb's version contains in-frame clones alone and is incomplete. In the table there are 150,000 or so clones, less than 80% of which are singletons. Material for sequencing was PBMCs. The chain employs TRBV5-6 and TRBJ1-4; D gene unclear. The sequence was obtained from a man aged 30-40 years in good health and CMV-seronegative. CDR3 DNA: TGTGCCAGCAGCTTCGACCCGATCAGGCAGGTTGAAAAACTGTTTTTT. It specifies CASSFDPIRQVEKLFF. Looking up the rest from reference TRBV5-6 and TRBJ1-4 gives the full variable domain: DAGVTQSPTHLIKTRGQQVTLRCSPKSGHDTVSWYQQALGQGPQFIFQYYEEEERQRGNFPDRFSGHQFPNYSSELNVNALLLGDSALYLCASSFDPIRQVEKLFFGSGTQLSVL.